Reported below is one T cell receptor (beta chain). It has no known antigen specificity. No base quality values were provided; no much bigger clone lies one nucleotide off. Taken with the paper, the label for time point translates to: about 28 days (+/-7) after the second vaccine dose. AZD1222 recipients given second doses at about 4 weeks or at about 12 weeks were pooled, since spike-specific TCR depth and breadth were not found to differ between the two schedules. The vaccinee samples were drawn from two UK trials, COV001 and COV002, one of which was a single-blind randomized controlled phase 2/3 trial testing AZD1222 (ChAdOx1 nCoV-19) in healthy adults. Trial participant PBMC samples were collected at day 0 and day 28 after the second dose for TCRbeta chain sequencing. The CDR3 regions of human TCRbeta chains were analyzed by immunosequencing. The original methods were these. TCRs in the repertoires were matched against a reference library of SARS-CoV-2-specific TCRs that had been generated with the MIRA antigen-specificity platform. Breadth was defined as the fraction of unique TCRs that were SARS-CoV-2-associated, and depth was defined as the fraction of total T cells that were SARS-CoV-2-associated. Each spike-specific TCR was assigned to its reactive spike region and to a CD4 or CD8 class using the MIRA data. Log10-transformed breadth and depth values were compared by one-way ANOVA with Sidak's multiple comparisons tests. Here the immuneACCESS table is served through TCRdb, limited to in-frame sequences with V and J called. Missing clones are a known gap in these copies; in checked studies unresolved V genes cover under half, and the rest lacks a known reason. V and J calls and clone size are copied from that table; D and trimming were computed from the DNA. This sample comprises roughly 100,000 clones, around 91% of them detected only once. Clones ranked in the top ten supply roughly 8% of the sample.

This sample is drawn from a study of T cell responses to AZD1222 COVID-19 vaccine (dated by TCRdb to the early 2020s). With respect to the entire study: A total of 233 trial participants underwent TCR sequencing, of whom 207 received two doses of AZD1222 and about 25 received two doses of the MenACWY control vaccine. Enrollment into the trials was organized by age into subgroups of 18-55, 56-69 and 70-plus years, and those subgroups contained roughly 140, 27 and 60 TCR-sequenced participants, respectively.

CDR1 and CDR2 were assigned from the germline V gene (reference sequence) as SEHNR and FQNEAQ. The CDR3 starts with the cysteine, ends with the phenylalanine, and has 14 residues. Of all the DNA, just the CDR3 is kept, 42 bases in frame from base 1. V loses 1 base, J loses 4 bases, and the germline ends lie 9 bases apart. The paper's findings and limits, for the study overall: No day 14 peak-response samples were available, so repertoires were characterized only after the peak T cell response. In the small 56-69-year group, the increase in depth fell short of significance, most likely because of low power. After two AZD1222 doses, both the breadth and the depth of spike-specific TCRs were significantly higher than at day 0 and than in MenACWY recipients. Reportedly, close to half of the unique spike-specific TCRs recognized epitopes lying outside the regions that are mutated in the B.1.351 and B.1.1.7 variants. CD4 TCRs associated with the vaccine covered the entire spike protein, and the dominant responses were in regions 160-218 and 743-854. Most participants were white British and females outnumbered males, and the authors suggested that clonal diversity may have been underestimated. Only six or seven AZD1222 recipients were SARS-CoV-2 seropositive at baseline, limiting conclusions about previously exposed vaccinees.

The TCR sequence derives from an adult who received the AZD1222 COVID-19 vaccine. The sample was peripheral blood, taken 28 days after the second AZD1222 dose. The sequence is built from TRBV7-9 and TRBJ2-3; the D region is possibly TRBD1 or TRBD2, each matching across 5 bases. The CDR3 protein: CASSLGQGADTQYF. The DNA sequence reads TGTGCCAGCAGCTTAGGGCAGGGAGCAGATACGCAGTATTTT.